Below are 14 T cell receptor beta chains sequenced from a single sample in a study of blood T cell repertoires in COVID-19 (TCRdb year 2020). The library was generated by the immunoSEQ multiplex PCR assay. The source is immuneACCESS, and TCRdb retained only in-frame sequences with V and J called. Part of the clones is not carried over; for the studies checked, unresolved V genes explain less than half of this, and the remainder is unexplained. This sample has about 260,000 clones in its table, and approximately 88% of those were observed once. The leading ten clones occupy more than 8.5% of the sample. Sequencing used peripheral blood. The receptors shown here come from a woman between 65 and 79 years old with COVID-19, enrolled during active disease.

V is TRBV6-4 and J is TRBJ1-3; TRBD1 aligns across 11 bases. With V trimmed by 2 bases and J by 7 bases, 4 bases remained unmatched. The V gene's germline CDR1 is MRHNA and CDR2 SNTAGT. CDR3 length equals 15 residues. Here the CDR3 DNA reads TGTGCCAGCAGTGACGGACAGGGGGCTAGGAACACCATATATTTT. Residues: CASSDGQGARNTIYF.

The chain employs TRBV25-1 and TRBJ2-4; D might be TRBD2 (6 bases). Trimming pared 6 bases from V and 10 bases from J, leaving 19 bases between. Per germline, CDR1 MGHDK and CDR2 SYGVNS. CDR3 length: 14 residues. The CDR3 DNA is TGTGCCAGCAGCATCGGGGGATCTTCGTCTATTCAGTACTTC. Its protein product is CASSIGGSSSIQYF.

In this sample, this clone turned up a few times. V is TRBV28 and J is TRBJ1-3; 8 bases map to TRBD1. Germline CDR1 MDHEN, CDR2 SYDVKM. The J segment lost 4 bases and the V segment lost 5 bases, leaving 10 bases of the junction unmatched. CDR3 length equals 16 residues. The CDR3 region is CASSPSTGALGNTIYF. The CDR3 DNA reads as TGTGCCAGCAGTCCCTCGACAGGGGCGCTGGGAAACACCATATATTTT.

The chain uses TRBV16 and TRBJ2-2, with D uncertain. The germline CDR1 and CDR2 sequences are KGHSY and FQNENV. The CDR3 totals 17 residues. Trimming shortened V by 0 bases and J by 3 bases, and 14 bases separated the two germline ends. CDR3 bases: TGTGCCAGCAGCCAATCTATTTCTAGTTGGGACACCGGGGAGCTGTTTTTT. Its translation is CASSQSISSWDTGELFF.

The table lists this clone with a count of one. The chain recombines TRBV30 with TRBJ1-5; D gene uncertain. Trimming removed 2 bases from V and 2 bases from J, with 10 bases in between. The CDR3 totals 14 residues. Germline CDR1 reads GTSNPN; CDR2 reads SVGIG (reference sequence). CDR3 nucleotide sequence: TGTGCCTGGAGTCGGAGTTTGGGCAATCAGCCCCAGCATTTT. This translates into CAWSRSLGNQPQHF.

The CDR3 protein is CASGGAVAYEQYF. In DNA, the CDR3 is TGTGCCAGCGGAGGGGCCGTCGCCTACGAGCAGTACTTC. The chain employs TRBV9 and TRBJ2-7; the D gene is possibly TRBD2 (6 bases). The CDR3 is 13 amino acids. From germline, CDR1 is SGDLS and CDR2 YYNGEE. Trimming stripped 7 bases from V and 2 bases from J, with 13 bases between.

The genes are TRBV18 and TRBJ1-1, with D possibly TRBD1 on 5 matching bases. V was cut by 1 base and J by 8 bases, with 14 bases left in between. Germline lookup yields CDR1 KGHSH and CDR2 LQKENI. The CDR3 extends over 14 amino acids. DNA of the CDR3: TGTGCCAGCTCACCACAACAGGAGATAGCAGAAGCTTTCTTT. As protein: CASSPQQEIAEAFF. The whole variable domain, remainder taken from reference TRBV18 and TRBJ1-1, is NAGVMQNPRHLVRRRGQEARLRCSPMKGHSHVYWYRQLPEEGLKFMVYLQKENIIDESGMPKERFSAEFPKEGPSILRIQQVVRGDSAAYFCASSPQQEIAEAFFGQGTRLTVV.

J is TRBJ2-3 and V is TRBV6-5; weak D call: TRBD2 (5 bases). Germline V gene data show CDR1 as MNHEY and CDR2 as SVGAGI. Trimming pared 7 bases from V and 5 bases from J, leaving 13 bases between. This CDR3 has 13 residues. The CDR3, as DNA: TGTGCCAGCACCCCTAACGGGATAGATACGCAGTATTTT. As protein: CASTPNGIDTQYF.

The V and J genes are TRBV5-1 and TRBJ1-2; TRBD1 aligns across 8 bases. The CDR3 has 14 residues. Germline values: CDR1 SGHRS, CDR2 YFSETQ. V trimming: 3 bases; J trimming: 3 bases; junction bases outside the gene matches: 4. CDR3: CASSSRGRDYGYTF. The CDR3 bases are TGCGCCAGCAGCTCCAGGGGGCGCGACTATGGCTACACCTTC.

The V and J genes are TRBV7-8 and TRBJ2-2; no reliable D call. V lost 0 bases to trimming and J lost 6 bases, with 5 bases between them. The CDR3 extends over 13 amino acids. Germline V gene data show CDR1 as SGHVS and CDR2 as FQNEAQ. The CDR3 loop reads CASSLASPGELFF. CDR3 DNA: TGTGCCAGCAGCTTAGCGTCTCCCGGGGAGCTGTTTTTT.

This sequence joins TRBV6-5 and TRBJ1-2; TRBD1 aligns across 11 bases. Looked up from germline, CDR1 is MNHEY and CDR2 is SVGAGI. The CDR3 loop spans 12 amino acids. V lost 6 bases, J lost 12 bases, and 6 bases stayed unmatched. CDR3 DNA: TGTGCCAGCAGCCGGACAGGGGGCTTTAACACCTTC. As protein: CASSRTGGFNTF.

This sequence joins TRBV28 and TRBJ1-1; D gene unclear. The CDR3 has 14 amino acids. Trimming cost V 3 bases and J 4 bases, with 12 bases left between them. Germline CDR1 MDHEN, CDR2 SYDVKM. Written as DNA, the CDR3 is TGTGCCAGCAGTTTTCGAGGATTGGGCACTGAAGCTTTCTTT. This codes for CASSFRGLGTEAFF.

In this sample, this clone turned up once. The CDR3, as DNA: TGTGCCAGCAGCTTGGACAAATTCTCCTACAATGAGCAGTTCTTC. This codes for CASSLDKFSYNEQFF. The chain employs TRBV5-4 and TRBJ2-1; D not certain. This CDR3 region has 15 residues. Germline assignment: CDR1 SGHNT and CDR2 YYREEE (reference sequence). V was trimmed by 0 bases and J by 0 bases, leaving 7 bases between them.

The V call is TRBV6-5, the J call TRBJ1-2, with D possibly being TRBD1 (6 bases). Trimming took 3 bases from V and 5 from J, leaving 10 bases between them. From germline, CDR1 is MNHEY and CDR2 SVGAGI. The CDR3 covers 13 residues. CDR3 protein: CASSYEQGYGYTF. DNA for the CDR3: TGTGCCAGCAGTTATGAACAGGGATATGGCTACACCTTC.